Listed here is a single TCR beta chain. The target antigen is unknown. Germline V gives CDR1 ENHRY, CDR2 SYGVKD. The CDR3 is made up of 13 amino acids. The V end lost 7 bases, the J end lost 0 bases, and 10 bases lay between the germline ends. The record originates from a study of PD-L1 blockade in urothelial cancer. Study in general: Males with bladder-origin urothelial cancer constituted about nine tenths of the roughly 29 patients. Blood gave a median about 150,000 T cells. Study-level results: Larger 3-week expansion of tumor-associated blood clones was seen in durable-benefit patients.

Profiling relied on immunoSEQ multiplex PCR, and the TCRdb table lists in-frame clones only, not all of them. The table records some 30,000 clones, about 87% of them present only once. For each patient, 1 to 8 samples were obtained, pretreatment and on-treatment. This chain uses TRBV10-3 with TRBJ2-7, with D maybe TRBD1 (6 bases). Specimen: PBMCs, collected around atezolizumab (anti-PD-L1) treatment. The clonotype was recovered from a man over 45 with urothelial cancer. CDR3 nucleotides: TGTGCCATCACCGTGACAGGCTCCTACGAGCAGTACTTC. The encoded protein is CAITVTGSYEQYF.